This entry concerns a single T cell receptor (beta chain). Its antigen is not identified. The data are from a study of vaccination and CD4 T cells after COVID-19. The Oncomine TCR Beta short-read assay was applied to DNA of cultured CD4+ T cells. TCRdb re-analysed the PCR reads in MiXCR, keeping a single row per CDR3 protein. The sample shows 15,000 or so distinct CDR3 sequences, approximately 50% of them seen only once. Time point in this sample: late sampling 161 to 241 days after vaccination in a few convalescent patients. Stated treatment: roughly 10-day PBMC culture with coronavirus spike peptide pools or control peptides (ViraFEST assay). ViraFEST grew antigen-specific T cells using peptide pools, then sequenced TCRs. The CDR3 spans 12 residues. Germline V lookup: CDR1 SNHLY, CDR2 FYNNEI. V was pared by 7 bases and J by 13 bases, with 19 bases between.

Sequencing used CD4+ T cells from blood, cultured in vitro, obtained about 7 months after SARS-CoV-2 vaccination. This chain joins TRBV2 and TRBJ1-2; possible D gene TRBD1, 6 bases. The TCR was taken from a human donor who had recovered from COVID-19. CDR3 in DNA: TGTGCCAGCACTATCGGACAGCCGGCCGTCACCTTC. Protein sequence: CASTIGQPAVTF. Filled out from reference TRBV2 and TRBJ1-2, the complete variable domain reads EPEVTQTPSHQVTQMGQEVILRCVPISNHLYFYWYRQILGQKVEFLVSFYNNEISEKSEIFDDQFSVERPDGSNFTLKIRSTKLEDSAMYFCASTIGQPAVTFGSGTRLTVV.